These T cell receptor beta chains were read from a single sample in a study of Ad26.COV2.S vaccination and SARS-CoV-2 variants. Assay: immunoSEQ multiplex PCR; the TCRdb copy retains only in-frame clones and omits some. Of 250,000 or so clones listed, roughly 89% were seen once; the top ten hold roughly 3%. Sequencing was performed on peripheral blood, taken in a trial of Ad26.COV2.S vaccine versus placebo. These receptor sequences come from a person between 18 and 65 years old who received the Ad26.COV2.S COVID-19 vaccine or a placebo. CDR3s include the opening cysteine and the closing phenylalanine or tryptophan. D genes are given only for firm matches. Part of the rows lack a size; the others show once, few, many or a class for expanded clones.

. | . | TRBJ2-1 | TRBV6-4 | CAGGRGGTHNEQFF | TGTGCCGGGGGACGAGGAGGGACCCACAATGAGCAGTTCTTC
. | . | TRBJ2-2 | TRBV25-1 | CASRHTAGNKGTGELFF | TGTGCCAGCAGGCATACTGCGGGAAATAAGGGGACCGGGGAGCTGTTTTTT
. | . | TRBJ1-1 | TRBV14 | CASSPWLGTNMNTEAFF | TGTGCCAGCAGCCCCTGGTTAGGGACTAATATGAACACTGAAGCTTTCTTT
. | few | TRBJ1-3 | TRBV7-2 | CASSLQGSPGNTIYF | TGTGCCAGCAGCCTACAGGGTAGTCCTGGAAACACCATATATTTT
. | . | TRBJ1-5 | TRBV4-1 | CASSQSQFNQPQHF | TGCGCCAGCAGCCAGAGCCAGTTCAATCAGCCCCAGCATTTT
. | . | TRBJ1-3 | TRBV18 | CASSPRLDTIYF | TGTGCCAGCTCACCACGGCTTGACACCATATATTTT
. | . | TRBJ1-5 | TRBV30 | CAWSSTNQPQHF | TGTGCCTGGAGTTCAACCAATCAGCCCCAGCATTTT
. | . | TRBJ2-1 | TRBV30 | CAGSRGSYNEQFF | TGTGCCGGTTCCAGGGGCTCCTACAATGAGCAGTTCTTC
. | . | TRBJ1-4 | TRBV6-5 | CASRGTYEKLFF | TGTGCCAGCCGCGGGACCTATGAAAAACTGTTTTTT
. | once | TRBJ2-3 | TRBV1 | CTSSQDVKRGVTDTQYF | TGCACCAGCAGCCAAGATGTAAAGCGGGGGGTCACAGATACGCAGTATTTT
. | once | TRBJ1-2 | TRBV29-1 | CSVGSEVTRGYTF | TGCAGCGTTGGCTCTGAGGTTACTAGGGGCTACACCTTC
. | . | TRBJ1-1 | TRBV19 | CASSNPYEAFF | TGTGCCAGTAGTAACCCCTATGAAGCTTTCTTT
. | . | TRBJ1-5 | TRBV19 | CASSPRGRGSPQQPQHF | TGTGCCAGTAGCCCAAGGGGCCGGGGGAGTCCTCAACAGCCCCAGCATTTT
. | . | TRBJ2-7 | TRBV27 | CASSLNIDYEQYF | TGTGCCAGCAGTCTTAACATCGACTACGAGCAGTACTTC
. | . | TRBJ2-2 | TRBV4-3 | CASSQDRLGSGELFF | TGCGCCAGCAGCCAAGATAGGCTGGGCTCGGGGGAGCTGTTTTTT
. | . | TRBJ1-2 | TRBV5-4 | CASSLTDSLTNYGYTF | TGTGCCAGCAGCTTGACAGACAGCCTAACTAACTATGGCTACACCTTC
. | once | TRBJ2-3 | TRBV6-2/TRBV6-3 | CASSYPGVGDTQYF | TGTGCCAGCAGTTACCCGGGAGTGGGGGATACGCAGTATTTT
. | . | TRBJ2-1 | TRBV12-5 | CASGYNSRHEQFF | TGTGCTAGTGGTTACAACTCCCGACATGAGCAGTTCTTC
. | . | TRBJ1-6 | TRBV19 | CASRAGGQGNSPLHF | TGTGCCAGTAGGGCAGGTGGGCAGGGTAATTCACCCCTCCACTTT
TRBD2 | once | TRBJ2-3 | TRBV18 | CASSPPDLAGGFTDTQYF | TGTGCCAGCTCACCACCGGATCTAGCGGGGGGCTTCACAGATACGCAGTATTTT
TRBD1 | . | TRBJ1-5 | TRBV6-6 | CASSYSTGNNQPQHF | TGTGCCAGCAGTTACTCGACAGGGAACAATCAGCCCCAGCATTTT
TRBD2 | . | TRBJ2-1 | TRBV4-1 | CASSQDTSGSSYNEQFF | TGCGCCAGCAGCCAAGATACCAGCGGGAGCTCCTACAATGAGCAGTTCTTC
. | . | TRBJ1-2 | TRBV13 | CASSHTPPYGYTF | TGTGCCAGCAGCCATACACCCCCCTATGGCTACACCTTC
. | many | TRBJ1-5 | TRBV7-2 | CASSPTLLEGNQPQHF | TGTGCCAGCAGCCCCACCCTTTTAGAAGGGAATCAGCCCCAGCATTTT
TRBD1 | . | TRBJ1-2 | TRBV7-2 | CASSPRPTDRAGYGYTF | TGTGCCAGCAGCCCTAGACCGACGGACAGGGCAGGATATGGCTACACCTTC
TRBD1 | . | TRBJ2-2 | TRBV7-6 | CASSPTGANTGELFF | TGTGCCAGCAGCCCGACAGGGGCGAACACCGGGGAGCTGTTTTTT
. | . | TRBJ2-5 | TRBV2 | CASSEPNGATQYF | TGTGCCAGCAGTGAACCGAACGGGGCGACCCAGTACTTC
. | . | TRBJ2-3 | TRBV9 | CASSVGFGSLTDTQYF | TGTGCCAGCAGCGTAGGGTTCGGCAGCCTCACAGATACGCAGTATTTT
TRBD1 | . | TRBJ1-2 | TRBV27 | CASSNRGLEGYTF | TGTGCCAGCAGTAACAGGGGGCTAGAGGGCTACACCTTC
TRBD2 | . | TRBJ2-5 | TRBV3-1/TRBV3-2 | CASSLAGGPRETQYF | TGTGCCAGCAGCCTAGCGGGAGGGCCTCGAGAGACCCAGTACTTC
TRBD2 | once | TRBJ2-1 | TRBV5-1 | CASSYGTSVNNEQFF | TGCGCCAGCAGCTACGGGACTAGCGTCAATAATGAGCAGTTCTTC
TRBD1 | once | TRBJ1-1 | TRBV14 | CASSRAGWGGGGEDTEAFF | TGTGCCAGCAGCCGCGCCGGATGGGGTGGAGGGGGCGAGGACACTGAAGCTTTCTTT
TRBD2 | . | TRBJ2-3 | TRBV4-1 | CASSQAGTSGSTDTQYF | TGCGCCAGCAGCCAAGCCGGGACTAGCGGGTCCACAGATACGCAGTATTTT
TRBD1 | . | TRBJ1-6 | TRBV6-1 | CASSEGRRGLIYNSPLHF | TGTGCCAGCAGTGAAGGTCGGAGGGGGCTAATCTATAATTCACCCCTCCACTTT
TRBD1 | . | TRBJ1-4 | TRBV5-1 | CASSAGQGSNEKLFF | TGCGCCAGCAGCGCTGGACAGGGATCTAATGAAAAACTGTTTTTT
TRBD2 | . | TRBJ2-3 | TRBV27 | CASSLATGLAGVTQYF | TGTGCCAGCAGTTTAGCTACGGGACTAGCGGGAGTGACGCAGTATTTT
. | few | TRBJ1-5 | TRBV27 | CASSLGGAIGNQPQHF | TGTGCCAGCAGTTTAGGGGGGGCGATCGGCAATCAGCCCCAGCATTTT
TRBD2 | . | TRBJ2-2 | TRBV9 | CASGGTSGANANTGELFF | TGTGCCAGCGGCGGGACTAGCGGGGCGAACGCGAACACCGGGGAGCTGTTTTTT
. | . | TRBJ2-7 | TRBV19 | CASSAAAGPYEQYF | TGTGCCAGTAGTGCTGCCGCAGGGCCCTACGAGCAGTACTTC
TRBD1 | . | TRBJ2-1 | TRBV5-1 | CASSPGHRGVYNEQFF | TGCGCCAGCAGCCCTGGGCACAGGGGCGTCTACAATGAGCAGTTCTTC
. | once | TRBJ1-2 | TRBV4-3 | CASSPQGNYGYTF | TGCGCCAGCAGCCCACAGGGAAACTATGGCTACACCTTC
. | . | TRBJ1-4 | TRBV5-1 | CASSLVQRATNEKLFF | TGCGCCAGCAGCTTGGTACAGCGTGCAACTAATGAAAAACTGTTTTTT
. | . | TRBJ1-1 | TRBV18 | CASSPDRYTEAFF | TGTGCCAGCTCACCGGACCGTTACACTGAAGCTTTCTTT
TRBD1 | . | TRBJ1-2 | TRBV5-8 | CASSSRQGVVYGYTF | TGTGCCAGCAGCTCCCGACAGGGAGTAGTCTATGGCTACACCTTC
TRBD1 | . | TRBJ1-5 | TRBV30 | CAWSYGGTGGQPQHF | TGTGCCTGGAGTTATGGGGGGACAGGCGGACAGCCCCAGCATTTT
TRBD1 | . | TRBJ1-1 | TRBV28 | CASSRQGAGMNTEAFF | TGTGCCAGCAGTCGACAGGGGGCCGGGATGAACACTGAAGCTTTCTTT
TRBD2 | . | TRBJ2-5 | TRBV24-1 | CATSGLAQETQYF | TGTGCCACCTCCGGACTAGCGCAAGAGACCCAGTACTTC
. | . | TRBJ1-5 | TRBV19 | CASSSWARKFYSNQPQHF | TGTGCCAGTAGTTCCTGGGCAAGGAAGTTTTATAGCAATCAGCCCCAGCATTTT
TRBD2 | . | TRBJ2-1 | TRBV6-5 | CASSSRSGGRGEQFF | TGTGCCAGCAGTTCCAGGAGCGGGGGGCGGGGTGAGCAGTTCTTC
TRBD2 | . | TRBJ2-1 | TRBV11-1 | CASSLGLAGGNEQFF | TGTGCCAGCAGCTTGGGACTAGCGGGAGGGAATGAGCAGTTCTTC
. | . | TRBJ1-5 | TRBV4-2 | CASSQDGGSNQPQHF | TGTGCCAGCAGCCAAGATGGTGGGAGCAATCAGCCCCAGCATTTT
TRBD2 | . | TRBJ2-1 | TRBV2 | CASVLLANSYNEQFF | TGTGCCAGCGTCTTACTAGCGAACTCCTACAATGAGCAGTTCTTC
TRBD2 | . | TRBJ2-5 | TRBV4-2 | CASSQGRGGTSVETQYF | TGTGCCAGCAGCCAAGGACGTGGCGGGACTAGCGTTGAGACCCAGTACTTC
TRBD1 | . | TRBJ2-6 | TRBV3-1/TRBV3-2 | CASRTGQGHSGANVLTF | TGTGCCAGCAGAACGGGACAGGGTCACTCTGGGGCCAACGTCCTGACTTTC